The source of this TCR beta chain is a study of OX40 agonist ivuxolimab in advanced cancers. Whole-study context: Past anti-PD-1, anti-PD-L1 or anti-CTLA-4 therapy was accepted, and approximately 37% had received some. Three individuals attained partial responses, comprising one hepatocellular carcinoma case and two cutaneous melanoma cases.

Autoimmune disease history or systemic immunosuppression barred patients. Blood samples were obtained at baseline, cycle 4 day 1, and cycle 7 day 1. The germline CDR1 and CDR2 sequences are SGHNT and YENEEA. The V gene lost 1 base and the J gene lost 4 bases, with 18 bases spanning the gap. This CDR3 comprises 17 residues. The repertoire was sequenced with immunoSEQ multiplex PCR; TCRdb's copy has only in-frame clones and lacks some. The sample lists 40,000 to 60,000 clones, 80% to 85% occurring once. The chain has TRBV11-3 and TRBJ2-3, with D perhaps TRBD1 (7 bases). This specimen consisted of CD4+ or CD8+ T cells sorted from blood, obtained in a trial of the OX40 agonist ivuxolimab. The TCR comes from an adult with an advanced solid tumor such as melanoma, head and neck, liver or kidney cancer. The CDR3 nucleotides read TGTGCCAGCAGCTTAGGGAGGGGGCGGGGACCCTCAGATACGCAGTATTTT. Translating gives CASSLGRGRGPSDTQYF.